What follows is one T cell receptor beta chain and its context. Its antigen is undetermined. This specimen belongs to a study of OX40 agonist ivuxolimab in advanced cancers. Study-level background: In this trial design, patients received ivuxolimab intravenously at 0.01 to 10 mg/kg every 2 weeks. Of the participants, 40% to 50% had some prior anti-PD-1, anti-PD-L1 or anti-CTLA-4 therapy, which was allowed. Study-level points and caveats: Among T cells, CD8+ cells averaged more expanded clones than CD4+ cells. CD4+ and CD8+ blood T cells expanded clonally by week 6 at 0.1 to 3.0 mg/kg.

The CDR3 loop spans 14 amino acids. Trimming removed 4 bases from V and 3 bases from J; junction bases left unmatched: 6. Germline assignment: CDR1 LNHNV and CDR2 YYDKDF (reference sequence). TCRdb's table, derived via immunoSEQ multiplex PCR, lists solely in-frame clones and lacks some. The sample has roughly 20,000 clones; approximately 83% are singletons. The chain carries TRBV15 and TRBJ2-7, with 7 bases identical to TRBD2. This TCR was recovered from an adult with an advanced solid tumor such as melanoma, head and neck, liver or kidney cancer. The sequencing used CD4+ or CD8+ T cells sorted from blood, collected in a trial of the OX40 agonist ivuxolimab. The chain's CDR3 is CATSTNLADYEQYF. CDR3 DNA sequence: TGTGCCACCAGCACCAACCTAGCGGACTACGAGCAGTACTTC. Full variable domain (remainder filled in from reference TRBV15 and TRBJ2-7): DAMVIQNPRYQVTQFGKPVTLSCSQTLNHNVMYWYQQKSSQAPKLLFHYYDKDFNNEADTPDNFQSRRPNTSFCFLDIRSPGLGDTAMYLCATSTNLADYEQYFGPGTRLTVT.